This T cell receptor beta chain was retrieved from a study of OX40 agonist ivuxolimab in advanced cancers. The CDR3 totals 16 residues. Germline V gene lookup returns CDR1 SEHNR and CDR2 FQNEAQ (reference sequence). With 5 bases clipped from V and 4 bases from J, the junction kept 10 bases outside the gene matches. The protocol was immunoSEQ multiplex PCR, while the TCRdb copy is restricted to in-frame clones and leaves out a portion. The sample shows about 83,000 clones, 84% of them seen only once. This specimen consisted of CD4+ or CD8+ T cells sorted from blood, obtained in a trial of the OX40 agonist ivuxolimab. V gene TRBV7-9 combines with J gene TRBJ2-2; 7 positions match TRBD1. The TCR comes from an adult with an advanced solid tumor such as melanoma, head and neck, liver or kidney cancer. The chain's CDR3 is CASSPMTGQSTGELFF. CDR3 DNA sequence: TGTGCCAGCAGCCCAATGACGGGACAGAGCACCGGGGAGCTGTTTTTT.